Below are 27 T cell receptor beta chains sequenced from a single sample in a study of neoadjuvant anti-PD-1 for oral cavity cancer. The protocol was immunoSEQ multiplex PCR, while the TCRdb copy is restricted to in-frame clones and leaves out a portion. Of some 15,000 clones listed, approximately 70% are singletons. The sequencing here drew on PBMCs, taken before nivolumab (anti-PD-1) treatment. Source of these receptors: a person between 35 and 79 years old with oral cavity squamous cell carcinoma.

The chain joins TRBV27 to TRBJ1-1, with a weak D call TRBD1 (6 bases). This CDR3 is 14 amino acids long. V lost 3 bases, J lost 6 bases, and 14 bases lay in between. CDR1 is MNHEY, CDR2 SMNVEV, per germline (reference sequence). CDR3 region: CASSFAQGRAEAFF. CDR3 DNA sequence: TGTGCCAGCAGTTTTGCCCAGGGGAGGGCTGAAGCTTTCTTT.

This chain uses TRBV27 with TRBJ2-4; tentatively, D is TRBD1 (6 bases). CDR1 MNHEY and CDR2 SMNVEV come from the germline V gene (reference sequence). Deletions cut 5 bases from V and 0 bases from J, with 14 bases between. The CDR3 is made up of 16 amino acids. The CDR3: CASSEQGALAKNIQYF. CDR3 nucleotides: TGTGCCAGCAGTGAACAGGGAGCTCTAGCCAAAAACATTCAGTACTTC.

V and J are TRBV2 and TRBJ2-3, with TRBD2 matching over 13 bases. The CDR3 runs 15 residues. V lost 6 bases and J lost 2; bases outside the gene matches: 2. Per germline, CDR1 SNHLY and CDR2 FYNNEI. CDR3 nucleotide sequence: TGTGCCAGCAGGGGACTAGCGGGGCCCACAGATACGCAGTATTTT. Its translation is CASRGLAGPTDTQYF.

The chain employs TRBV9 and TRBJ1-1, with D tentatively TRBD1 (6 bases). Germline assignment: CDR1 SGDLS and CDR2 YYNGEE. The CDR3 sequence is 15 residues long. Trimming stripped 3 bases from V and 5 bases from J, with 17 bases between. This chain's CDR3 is CASSALQLGTTEAFF. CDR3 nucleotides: TGTGCCAGCAGCGCACTTCAATTAGGGACAACTGAAGCTTTCTTT.

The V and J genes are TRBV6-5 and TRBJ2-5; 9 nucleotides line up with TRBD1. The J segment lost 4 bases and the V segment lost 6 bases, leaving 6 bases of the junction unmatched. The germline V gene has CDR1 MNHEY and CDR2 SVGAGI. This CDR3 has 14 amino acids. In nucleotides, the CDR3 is TGTGCCAGCAGAACCACAGGGGGCGGAGAGACCCAGTACTTC. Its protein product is CASRTTGGGETQYF.

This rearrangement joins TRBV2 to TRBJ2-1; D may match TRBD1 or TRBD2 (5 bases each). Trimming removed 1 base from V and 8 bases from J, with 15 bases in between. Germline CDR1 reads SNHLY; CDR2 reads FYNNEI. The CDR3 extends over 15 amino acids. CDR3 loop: CASSEGTGTGDEQFF. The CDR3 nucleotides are TGTGCCAGCAGTGAAGGTACGGGGACCGGCGATGAGCAGTTCTTC.

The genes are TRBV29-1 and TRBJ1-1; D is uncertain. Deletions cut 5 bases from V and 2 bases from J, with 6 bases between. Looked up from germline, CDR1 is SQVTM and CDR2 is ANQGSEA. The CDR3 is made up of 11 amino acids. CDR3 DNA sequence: TGCAGCGTTCAGGAAAACACTGAAGCTTTCTTT. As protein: CSVQENTEAFF. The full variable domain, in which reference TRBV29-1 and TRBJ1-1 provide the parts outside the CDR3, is SAVISQKPSRDICQRGTSLTIQCQVDSQVTMMFWYRQQPGQSLTLIATANQGSEATYESGFVIDKFPISRPNLTFSTLTVSNMSPEDSSIYLCSVQENTEAFFGQGTRLTVV.

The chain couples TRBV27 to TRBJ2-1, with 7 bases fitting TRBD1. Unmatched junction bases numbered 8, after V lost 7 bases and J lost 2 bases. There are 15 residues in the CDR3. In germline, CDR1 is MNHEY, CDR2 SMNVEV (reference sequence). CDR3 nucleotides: TGTGCCAGCACCAGACAGGGCAGGACCTACAATGAGCAGTTCTTC. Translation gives CASTRQGRTYNEQFF.

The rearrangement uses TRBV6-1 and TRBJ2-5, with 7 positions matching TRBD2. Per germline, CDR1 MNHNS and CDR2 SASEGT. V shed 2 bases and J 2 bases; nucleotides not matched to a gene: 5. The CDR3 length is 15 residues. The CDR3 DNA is TGTGCCAGCAGTGAATTAGCGGGCGAACAAGAGACCCAGTACTTC. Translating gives CASSELAGEQETQYF.

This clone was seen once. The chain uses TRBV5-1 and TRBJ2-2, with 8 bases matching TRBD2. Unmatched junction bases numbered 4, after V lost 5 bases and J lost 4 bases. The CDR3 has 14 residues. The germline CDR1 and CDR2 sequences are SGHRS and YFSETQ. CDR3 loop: CASSPAGGTGELFF. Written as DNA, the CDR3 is TGCGCCAGCAGTCCGGCGGGGGGCACCGGGGAGCTGTTTTTT.

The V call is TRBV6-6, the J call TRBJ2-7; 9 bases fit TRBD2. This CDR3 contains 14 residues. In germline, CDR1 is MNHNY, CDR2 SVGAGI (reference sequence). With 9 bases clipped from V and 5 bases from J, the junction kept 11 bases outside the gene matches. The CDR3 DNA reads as TGTGCCAGTTCCGTAGCGGGAGATCCCAACGAGCAGTACTTC. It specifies CASSVAGDPNEQYF.

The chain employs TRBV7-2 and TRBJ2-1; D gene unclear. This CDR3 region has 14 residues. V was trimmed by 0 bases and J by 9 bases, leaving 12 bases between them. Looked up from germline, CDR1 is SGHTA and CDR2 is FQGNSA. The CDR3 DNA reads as TGTGCCAGCAGCTTAGCCAATGGGGTGGGTGAGCAGTTCTTC. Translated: CASSLANGVGEQFF.

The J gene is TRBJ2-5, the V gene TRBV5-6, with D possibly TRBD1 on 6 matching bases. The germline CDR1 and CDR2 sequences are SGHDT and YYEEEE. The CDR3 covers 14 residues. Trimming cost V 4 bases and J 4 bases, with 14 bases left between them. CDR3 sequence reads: CASSPRGWSETQYF. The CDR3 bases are TGTGCCAGCAGCCCCAGGGGATGGTCAGAGACCCAGTACTTC.

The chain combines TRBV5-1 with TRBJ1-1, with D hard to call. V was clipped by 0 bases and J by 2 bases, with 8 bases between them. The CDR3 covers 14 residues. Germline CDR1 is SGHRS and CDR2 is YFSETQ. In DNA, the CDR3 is TGCGCCAGCAGCTTGGTCAGCCACAACACTGAAGCTTTCTTT. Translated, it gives CASSLVSHNTEAFF.

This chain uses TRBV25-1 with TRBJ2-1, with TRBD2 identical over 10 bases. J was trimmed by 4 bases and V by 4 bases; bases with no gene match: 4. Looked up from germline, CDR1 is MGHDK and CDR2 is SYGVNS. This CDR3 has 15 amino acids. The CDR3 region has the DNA TGTGCCAGCAGTGCCCGGACTAGCGGTTACAATGAGCAGTTCTTC. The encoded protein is CASSARTSGYNEQFF.

The CDR3 is CASSPGTGASEQYF. CDR3 in DNA: TGTGCCAGCTCCCCCGGGACAGGGGCCTCCGAGCAGTACTTC. The chain combines TRBV18 with TRBJ2-7, with 10 bases lining up with TRBD1. V lost 6 bases and J lost 6; bases outside the gene matches: 8. In germline, CDR1 is KGHSH, CDR2 LQKENI. CDR3 size: 14 residues.

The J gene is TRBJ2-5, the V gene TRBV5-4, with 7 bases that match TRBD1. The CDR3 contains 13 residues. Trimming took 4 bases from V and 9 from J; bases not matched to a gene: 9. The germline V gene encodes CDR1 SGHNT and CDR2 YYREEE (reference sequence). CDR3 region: CASSRTGGQAQYF. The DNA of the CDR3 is TGTGCCAGCAGCCGGACAGGAGGACAGGCCCAGTACTTC.

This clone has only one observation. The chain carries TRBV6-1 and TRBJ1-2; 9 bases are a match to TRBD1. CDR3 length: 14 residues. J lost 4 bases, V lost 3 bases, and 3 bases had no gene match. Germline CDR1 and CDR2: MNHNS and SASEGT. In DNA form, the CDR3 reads TGTGCCAGCAGTGACCAGACAGGGGGCTATGGCTACACCTTC. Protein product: CASSDQTGGYGYTF.

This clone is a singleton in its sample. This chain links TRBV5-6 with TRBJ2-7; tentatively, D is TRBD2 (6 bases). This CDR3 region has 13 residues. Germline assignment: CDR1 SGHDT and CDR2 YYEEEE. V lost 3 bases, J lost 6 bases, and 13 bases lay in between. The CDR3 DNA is TGTGCCAGCAGCTGGGACTCCTTTGGCGAGCAGTACTTC. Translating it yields CASSWDSFGEQYF.

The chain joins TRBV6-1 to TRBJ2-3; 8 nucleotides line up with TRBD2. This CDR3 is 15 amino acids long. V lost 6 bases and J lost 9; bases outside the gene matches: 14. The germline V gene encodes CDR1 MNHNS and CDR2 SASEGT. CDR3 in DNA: TGTGCCAGCAGGGCAAATAGCGGGATGGGGGCAACGCAGTATTTT. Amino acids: CASRANSGMGATQYF.

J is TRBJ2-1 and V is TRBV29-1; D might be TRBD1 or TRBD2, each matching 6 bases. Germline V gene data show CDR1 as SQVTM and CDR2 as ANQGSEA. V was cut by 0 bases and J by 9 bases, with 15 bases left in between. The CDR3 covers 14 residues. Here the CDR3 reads CSVEDGGPLSEQFF. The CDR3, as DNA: TGCAGCGTTGAAGATGGGGGGCCCCTTAGTGAGCAGTTCTTC.

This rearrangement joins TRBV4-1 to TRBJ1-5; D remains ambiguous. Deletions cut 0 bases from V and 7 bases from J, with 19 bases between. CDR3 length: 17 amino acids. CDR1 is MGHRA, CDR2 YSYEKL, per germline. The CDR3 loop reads CASSQDSTVAVGQPQHF. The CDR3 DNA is TGCGCCAGCAGCCAAGACTCAACAGTGGCAGTAGGGCAGCCCCAGCATTTT.

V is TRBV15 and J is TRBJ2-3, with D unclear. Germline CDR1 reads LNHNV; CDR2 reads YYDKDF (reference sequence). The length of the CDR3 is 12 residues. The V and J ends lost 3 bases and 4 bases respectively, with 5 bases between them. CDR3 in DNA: TGTGCCACCAGCAGCGAGGCAGATACGCAGTATTTT. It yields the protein CATSSEADTQYF.

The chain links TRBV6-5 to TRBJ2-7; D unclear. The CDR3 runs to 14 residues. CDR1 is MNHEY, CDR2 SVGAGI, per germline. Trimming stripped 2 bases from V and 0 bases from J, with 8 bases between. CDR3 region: CASSYARSSYEQYF. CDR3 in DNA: TGTGCCAGCAGTTACGCCAGGAGCTCCTACGAGCAGTACTTC.

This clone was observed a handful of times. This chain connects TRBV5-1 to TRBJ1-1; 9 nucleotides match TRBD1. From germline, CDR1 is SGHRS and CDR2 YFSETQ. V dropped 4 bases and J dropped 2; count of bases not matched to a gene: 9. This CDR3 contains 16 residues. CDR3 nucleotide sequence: TGCGCCAGCAGCCCACAGGGGGCGCTGGTCAACACTGAAGCTTTCTTT. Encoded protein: CASSPQGALVNTEAFF.

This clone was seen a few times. In DNA form, the CDR3 reads TGTGCCAGCAGTTTATTGAAAAATCAGCCCCAGCATTTT. This encodes CASSLLKNQPQHF. J is TRBJ1-5 and V is TRBV28; D is unresolved. This CDR3 is 13 amino acids long. CDR1 MDHEN and CDR2 SYDVKM come from the germline V gene. Deletions cut 1 base from V and 4 bases from J, with 5 bases between.

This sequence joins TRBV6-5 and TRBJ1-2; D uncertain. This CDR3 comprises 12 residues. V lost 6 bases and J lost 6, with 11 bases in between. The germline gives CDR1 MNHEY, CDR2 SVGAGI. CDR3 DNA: TGTGCCAGCAGCTGGAACGGGGATGGCTACACCTTC. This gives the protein CASSWNGDGYTF.